This passage covers 26 T cell receptor beta chains from one sample sequenced in a study of patients and donors after allogeneic stem cell transplantation. TCRdb used MiXCR to reprocess the RT-PCR reads, holding one entry per CDR3 protein. Of about 400,000 distinct CDR3 sequences listed, roughly 16% are singletons. The sample taken for sequencing was blood, either unsorted or a sorted T cell fraction (not recorded which). Receptors originate from a human donor who was either an allogeneic HSCT recipient or a stem cell or donor lymphocyte infusion donor (not recorded which). It is not recorded whose cells these are; they may come from a transplant donor.

This clonotype was observed at least ten times. The genes are TRBV4-1 and TRBJ2-5; possible D gene TRBD1, 6 bases. Germline lookup yields CDR1 MGHRA and CDR2 YSYEKL. CDR3 length equals 14 residues. V lost 0 bases and J lost 4, with 9 bases in between. CDR3 protein: CASSQDRGIETQYF. The CDR3 DNA reads TGCGCCAGCAGCCAAGACAGGGGAATAGAGACCCAGTACTTC.

This clonotype was found once. This sequence joins TRBV6-2 or TRBV6-3 and TRBJ2-3; possibly TRBD1 for D (6 bases). Germline CDR1 and CDR2: MNHEY and SVGEGT. Trimming stripped 0 bases from V and 6 bases from J, with 19 bases between. CDR3 length: 17 amino acids. The CDR3 bases are TGTGCCAGCAGTTACTCTATGAGACAGGCCAGCGGTGATACGCAGTATTTT. This codes for CASSYSMRQASGDTQYF.

This clonotype was seen more than once but under ten times. The chain uses TRBV6-2 or TRBV6-3 and TRBJ2-1; D perhaps matches TRBD2 (5 bases). Trimming left V 9 bases short and J 7 bases short, with 16 bases between. The CDR3 length is 13 residues. Germline loops: CDR1 MNHEY, CDR2 SVGEGT. CDR3 sequence (DNA): TGTGCCAGTTCCCCGGAGGTTTTTAATGAGCAGTTCTTC. The encoded protein is CASSPEVFNEQFF.

This clonotype showed up just a few times. The chain links TRBV7-3 to TRBJ2-1, with 7 bases fitting TRBD2. CDR1 SGHTA and CDR2 FQGTGA come from the germline V gene. This CDR3 spans 14 amino acids. V lost 5 bases, J lost 10 bases, and 11 bases stayed unmatched. CDR3 region: CASSPNRLAQEQFF. CDR3 sequence (DNA): TGTGCCAGCAGCCCGAACCGACTAGCTCAGGAGCAGTTCTTC.

The chain links TRBV5-1 to TRBJ2-1; 11 bases agree with TRBD2. This CDR3 is built from 19 residues. With 4 bases clipped from V and 2 bases from J, the junction kept 14 bases outside the gene matches. Germline V gene sequence: CDR1 SGHRS, CDR2 YFSETQ. CDR3 in DNA: TGCGCCAGCAGCGGAAGACCGCTAGCGGGAGGCTACACCTACAATGAGCAGTTCTTC. As protein: CASSGRPLAGGYTYNEQFF.

V usage is TRBV12-3 or TRBV12-4 and J usage is TRBJ1-5; no clear D. The CDR3 spans 15 residues. With 1 base removed from V and 0 bases from J, the gap between germline ends came to 7 bases. The CDR3 DNA follows: TGTGCCAGCAGTTTAGGGTTGTATAGCAATCAGCCCCAGCATTTT. It codes for CASSLGLYSNQPQHF.

The rearrangement uses TRBV7-8 and TRBJ1-1; a weak D match, TRBD1 (6 bases). Germline CDR1 reads SGHVS; CDR2 reads FQNEAQ. Trimming pared 5 bases from V and 5 bases from J, leaving 21 bases between. The CDR3 has 16 amino acids. CDR3 in amino acids: CASSGYRAGARTEAFF. The DNA of the CDR3 is TGTGCCAGCAGCGGTTACAGGGCAGGGGCTAGGACTGAAGCTTTCTTT.

This chain connects TRBV20-1 to TRBJ2-7, with D uncertain. The V and J ends lost 2 bases and 3 bases respectively, with 17 bases between them. This CDR3 is 15 amino acids long. The germline CDR1 and CDR2 sequences are DFQATT and SNEGSKA (reference sequence). CDR3 bases: TGCAGTGCTAGATTCCCGACTGTGAAGAGCTACGAGCAGTACTTC. Translated: CSARFPTVKSYEQYF.

This sequence joins TRBV20-1 and TRBJ2-7; tentative D call: TRBD2 (6 bases). The CDR3 contains 16 residues. The V and J ends lost 3 bases and 0 bases respectively, with 18 bases between them. In germline, CDR1 is DFQATT, CDR2 SNEGSKA (reference sequence). DNA for the CDR3: TGCAGTGCTAGCAGTACCGGGACTTTAATCTCCTACGAGCAGTACTTC. Residues: CSASSTGTLISYEQYF.

This clonotype has just one count. The chain couples TRBV7-9 to TRBJ2-1; D is uncertain. CDR3 length: 12 residues. Germline values: CDR1 SEHNR, CDR2 FQNEAQ (reference sequence). V lost 5 bases, J lost 12 bases, and 14 bases lay in between. The CDR3 protein is CASSPTVGRQFF. The CDR3 DNA sequence: TGTGCCAGCAGCCCCACCGTTGGGCGGCAGTTCTTC.

The V and J genes are TRBV20-1 and TRBJ2-2; D gene ambiguous. Germline V lookup: CDR1 DFQATT, CDR2 SNEGSKA (reference sequence). The CDR3 length is 14 residues. V was cut by 4 bases and J by 6 bases, with 15 bases left in between. CDR3 bases: TGCAGTGCTACGACGAGTCTAGGTGCCGGGGAGCTGTTTTTT. It specifies CSATTSLGAGELFF.

V gene TRBV4-1 combines with J gene TRBJ1-1; the D is unclear. Germline CDR1 is MGHRA and CDR2 is YSYEKL. The CDR3 runs to 13 residues. Trimming shortened V by 1 base and J by 4 bases, and 7 bases separated the two germline ends. Written as DNA, the CDR3 is TGCGCCAGCAGCCAAGGGGGTCGCACTGAAGCTTTCTTT. Amino acid sequence: CASSQGGRTEAFF.

The chain links TRBV29-1 to TRBJ2-2, with D uncertain. The CDR3 has 13 residues. Trimming shortened V by 6 bases and J by 5 bases, and 13 bases separated the two germline ends. Germline CDR1 is SQVTM and CDR2 is ANQGSEA. CDR3 in amino acids: CSVSPRVTGELFF. CDR3 bases: TGCAGCGTAAGCCCCCGAGTAACCGGGGAGCTGTTTTTT.

V is TRBV7-8 and J is TRBJ2-1, with TRBD1 as a possible D gene (7 bases). With 1 base removed from V and 7 bases from J, the gap between germline ends came to 17 bases. This CDR3 spans 16 amino acids. The germline gives CDR1 SGHVS, CDR2 FQNEAQ. The CDR3 nucleotides are TGTGCCAGCAGCTTAGACAGGGGAGGCACAAGGAATGAGCAGTTCTTC. Its translation: CASSLDRGGTRNEQFF.

In this sample, this clonotype turned up a few times. CDR3 sequence (DNA): TGTGCCAGCAGCTTAATATTCTACACAGATACGCAGTATTTT. This translates into CASSLIFYTDTQYF. The V gene is TRBV7-3, the J gene TRBJ2-3; D call uncertain. Trimming pared 1 base from V and 2 bases from J, leaving 7 bases between. The germline CDR1 and CDR2 sequences are SGHTA and FQGTGA. The CDR3 runs 14 residues.

This chain joins TRBV10-3 and TRBJ2-1; 9 bases line up with TRBD2. CDR3 length: 17 amino acids. Germline V gives CDR1 ENHRY, CDR2 SYGVKD. Trimming took 10 bases from V and 0 from J; bases not matched to a gene: 13. The CDR3 DNA reads as TGTGCCACTCCGAAGAGGGGTAGCGGGAGCTCCTACAATGAGCAGTTCTTC. Protein product: CATPKRGSGSSYNEQFF.

The V and J genes are TRBV7-9 and TRBJ1-3; the D gene is possibly TRBD1 (6 bases). The CDR3 runs 16 residues. Trimming removed 4 bases at V and 1 base at J, with 14 bases between. Germline V gene lookup returns CDR1 SEHNR and CDR2 FQNEAQ (reference sequence). DNA for the CDR3: TGTGCCAGCAGCTCGTTATCGACAGGATCTGGAAACACCATATATTTT. Translating gives CASSSLSTGSGNTIYF.

The chain combines TRBV5-1 with TRBJ1-4; D unresolved. Germline CDR1 SGHRS, CDR2 YFSETQ. V shed 0 bases and J shed 8 bases, with 11 bases lying between them. CDR3 size: 14 residues. The DNA for the CDR3 is TGCGCCAGCAGCTTGGTCTCCGGGTGGGAAAAACTGTTTTTT. Protein sequence: CASSLVSGWEKLFF.

The chain has TRBV9 and TRBJ2-7; D is perhaps TRBD2 (5 bases). Trimming pared 0 bases from V and 0 bases from J, leaving 13 bases between. This CDR3 has 16 amino acids. Germline CDR1 reads SGDLS; CDR2 reads YYNGEE. The CDR3 loop reads CASSVGRAASSYEQYF. DNA of the CDR3: TGTGCCAGCAGCGTAGGGCGAGCGGCGAGCTCCTACGAGCAGTACTTC.

This clonotype was seen many times. The chain employs TRBV29-1 and TRBJ2-1, with 12 bases identical to TRBD2. J lost 7 bases, V lost 1 base, and 5 bases had no gene match. Germline-derived CDR1 and CDR2 are SQVTM and ANQGSEA. The CDR3 has 15 residues. For the CDR3, the DNA is TGCAGCGTTGAAGGGACTAGCGGGAAGAGGAATGAGCAGTTCTTC. It yields the protein CSVEGTSGKRNEQFF.

DNA of the CDR3: TGTGCCAGTAGTCATACAGGGATACTGCTTGGCTACACCTTC. Its translation: CASSHTGILLGYTF. J is TRBJ1-2 and V is TRBV19; tentative D call: TRBD1 (6 bases). Per the germline V gene, CDR1 is LNHDA and CDR2 is SQIVND (reference sequence). CDR3 length equals 14 residues. V was trimmed by 5 bases and J by 7 bases, leaving 17 bases between them.

This clonotype showed up just a few times. The rearrangement joins TRBV30 to TRBJ2-5; D unresolved. CDR3 length: 11 amino acids. Trimming removed 3 bases at V and 3 bases at J, with 5 bases between. CDR1 is GTSNPN and CDR2 is SVGIG in the germline V gene (reference sequence). This chain's CDR3 is CAWSGKETQYF. CDR3 DNA sequence: TGTGCCTGGAGCGGCAAAGAGACCCAGTACTTC. The entire variable domain, with the rest obtained from reference TRBV30 and TRBJ2-5, is as follows: SQTIHQWPATLVQPVGSPLSLECTVEGTSNPNLYWYRQAAGRGLQLLFYSVGIGQISSEVPQNLSASRPQDRQFILSSKKLLLSDSGFYLCAWSGKETQYFGPGTRLLVL.

This clonotype was detected a few times. V usage is TRBV5-1 and J usage is TRBJ1-6, with D uncertain. V gave up 0 bases and J gave up 10 bases, with 8 bases separating them. The CDR3 consists of 13 residues. CDR1 and CDR2 (germline): SGHRS, YFSETQ. This CDR3 reads CASSLAGYSPLHF. CDR3 bases: TGCGCCAGCAGCTTGGCGGGGTACTCACCCCTCCACTTT. The full variable domain, with the rest looked up from reference TRBV5-1 and TRBJ1-6, is KAGVTQTPRYLIKTRGQQVTLSCSPISGHRSVSWYQQTPGQGLQFLFEYFSETQRNKGNFPGRFSGRQFSNSRSEMNVSTLELGDSALYLCASSLAGYSPLHFGNGTRLTVT.

There are a few counts of this clonotype. V is TRBV24-1 and J is TRBJ2-1; no firm D call. CDR1 is KGHDR and CDR2 is SFDVKD in the germline V gene. CDR3 length equals 13 residues. V lost 0 bases and J lost 4, with 3 bases in between. The CDR3 coding sequence is TGTGCCACCAGTGATTTGGGGTACAATGAGCAGTTCTTC. As protein: CATSDLGYNEQFF.

This sequence joins TRBV2 and TRBJ2-5; no firm D call. This CDR3 has 10 amino acids. The germline CDR1 and CDR2 sequences are SNHLY and FYNNEI. With 4 bases removed from V and 12 bases from J, the gap between germline ends came to 9 bases. This CDR3 reads CASSGPPKYF. The CDR3 DNA reads TGTGCCAGCAGTGGGCCACCTAAGTACTTC. The full variable domain, with the rest looked up from reference TRBV2 and TRBJ2-5, is EPEVTQTPSHQVTQMGQEVILRCVPISNHLYFYWYRQILGQKVEFLVSFYNNEISEKSEIFDDQFSVERPDGSNFTLKIRSTKLEDSAMYFCASSGPPKYFGPGTRLLVL.

This clonotype was observed a few times. The genes are TRBV5-1 and TRBJ2-7, with D tentatively TRBD2 (7 bases). The V end lost 0 bases, the J end lost 6 bases, and 13 bases lay between the germline ends. The CDR3 runs 14 residues. Germline values: CDR1 SGHRS, CDR2 YFSETQ. The DNA of the CDR3 is TGCGCCAGCAGCTTGGGTAGGGAGGGGGTCGAGCAGTACTTC. This gives the protein CASSLGREGVEQYF.